A single TCR beta chain is shown here with its context. Its antigen is unknown. The source of the sample is a study of CD8+ T cells in alopecia areata. The study's findings and limits: Scalp data also include sequences from resident alphabeta T cells of normal skin. Across lesional scalp, and particularly alopecia totalis/universalis, clonality surpassed that of normal scalp.

Sequencing relied on a cDNA template that was reverse transcribed from extracted RNA. Clones were read by immunoSEQ multiplex PCR, and TCRdb kept only the in-frame ones, dropping some. The data contain some 180,000 clones, 45% to 70% of them seen just once; the ten biggest clones take up around 5%. Sorted out of PBMCs were CD4+ T cells and CD8+ T cells. The CDR3 runs 17 residues. Germline V lookup: CDR1 MGHRA, CDR2 YSYEKL. Between the trimmed V and J ends, which lost 4 bases and 0 bases, there was a span of 17 bases. V gene TRBV4-1 combines with J gene TRBJ2-3; TRBD2 might be the D (7 bases). The TCR sequence derives from a human donor in good health. Sequencing was carried out using CD8+ T cells sorted from blood. Written as DNA, the CDR3 is TGCGCCAGCAGCCTCCGGGGGGCTAGCGTTAGCACAGATACGCAGTATTTT. This gives the protein CASSLRGASVSTDTQYF.